Given below is one T cell receptor beta chain in context. Its antigen is undetermined. These data are taken from a study of T-cell memory formation after mild COVID-19. Study as a whole: TCR clusters showed largely donor specificity. Findings and limits, study-wide: CD4+ clones that contracted lay mainly in CM and EM; CD8+ ones lay in EMRA.

This CDR3 is 16 amino acids long. Trimming took 0 bases from V and 2 from J, leaving 13 bases between them. Germline V gene lookup returns CDR1 LNHDA and CDR2 SQIVND (reference sequence). TCRdb itself ran the 5' RACE reads through MiXCR, one entry per CDR3 protein. Found here are about 150,000 distinct CDR3 sequences, roughly 24% of them singletons; the top ten hold about 24%. The specimen sequenced was PBMCs or a T cell subset sorted from them (not recorded which). J is TRBJ2-5 and V is TRBV19, with a tentative D call TRBD2 (6 bases). The receptor was isolated from an adult woman who had mild COVID-19 (a few samples of this study predate the infection). Cell type and time point are not known. CDR3 amino acids: CASSIDGAGRQETQYF. The CDR3 DNA is TGTGCCAGTAGTATAGATGGGGCGGGGCGACAAGAGACCCAGTACTTC.